What follows is one T cell receptor (beta chain) and its context. As yet, its antigen is unknown. The V end lost 4 bases, the J end lost 0 bases, and 10 bases lay between the germline ends. Germline CDR1 is KGHDR and CDR2 is SFDVKD. The CDR3 spans 15 residues. This sample is part of a study of blood T cells in healthy people across ages. General study findings and limits: Naive CD4+ cells and diversity were both higher in long-lived donors than in aged donors.

Sample-barcoded 5' priming and a J-beta primer mix drove a second PCR of about 6 to 12 cycles. Using its own MiXCR run on the 5' RACE reads, TCRdb lists one record per CDR3 protein. This table has about 780,000 distinct CDR3 sequences, 62% appearing once. Material: blood. The clonotype was recovered from a man under 40 in good health. The rearrangement joins TRBV24-1 to TRBJ2-3; D is unresolved. CDR3 bases: TGTGCCACCAGTGAGCCTACCTCTAGCACAGATACGCAGTATTTT. Protein: CATSEPTSSTDTQYF.